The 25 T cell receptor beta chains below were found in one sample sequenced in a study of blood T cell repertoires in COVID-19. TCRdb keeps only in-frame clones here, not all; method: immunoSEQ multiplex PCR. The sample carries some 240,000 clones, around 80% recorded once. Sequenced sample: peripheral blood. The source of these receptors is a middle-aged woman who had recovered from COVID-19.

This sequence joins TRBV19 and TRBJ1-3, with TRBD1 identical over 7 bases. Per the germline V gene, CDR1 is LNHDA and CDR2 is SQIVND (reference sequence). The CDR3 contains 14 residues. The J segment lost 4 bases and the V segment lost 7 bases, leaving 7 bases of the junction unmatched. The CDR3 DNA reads TGTGCCAGTAAGACGGGACAGCCAGGAAACACCATATATTTT. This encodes CASKTGQPGNTIYF.

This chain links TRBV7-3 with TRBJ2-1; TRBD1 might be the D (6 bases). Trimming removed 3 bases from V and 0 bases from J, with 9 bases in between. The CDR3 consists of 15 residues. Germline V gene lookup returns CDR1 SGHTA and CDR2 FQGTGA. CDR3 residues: CASSLVGASYNEQFF. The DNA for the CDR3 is TGTGCCAGCAGCTTGGTGGGGGCCTCCTACAATGAGCAGTTCTTC.

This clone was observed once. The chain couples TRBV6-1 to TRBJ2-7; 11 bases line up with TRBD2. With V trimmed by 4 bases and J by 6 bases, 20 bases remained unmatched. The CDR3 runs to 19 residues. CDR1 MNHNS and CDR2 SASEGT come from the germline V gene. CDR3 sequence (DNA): TGTGCCAGCAGTGCCGAGGGCCCTATTAGTCTAGCGGGGGGTCTCGAGCAGTACTTC. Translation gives CASSAEGPISLAGGLEQYF.

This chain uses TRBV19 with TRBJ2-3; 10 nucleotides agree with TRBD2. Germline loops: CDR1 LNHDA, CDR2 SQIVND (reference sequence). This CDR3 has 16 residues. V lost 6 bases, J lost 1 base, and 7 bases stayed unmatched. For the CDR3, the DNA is TGTGCCAGTAGACAAGCGGGGGGGCCGGGCACAGATACGCAGTATTTT. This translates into CASRQAGGPGTDTQYF.

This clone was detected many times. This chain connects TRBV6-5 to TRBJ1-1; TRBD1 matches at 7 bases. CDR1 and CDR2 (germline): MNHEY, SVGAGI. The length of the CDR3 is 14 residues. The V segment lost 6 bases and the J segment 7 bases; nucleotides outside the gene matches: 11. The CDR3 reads CASRLRTTGDEAFF. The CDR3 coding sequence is TGTGCCAGCAGGCTAAGGACAACAGGGGATGAAGCTTTCTTT.

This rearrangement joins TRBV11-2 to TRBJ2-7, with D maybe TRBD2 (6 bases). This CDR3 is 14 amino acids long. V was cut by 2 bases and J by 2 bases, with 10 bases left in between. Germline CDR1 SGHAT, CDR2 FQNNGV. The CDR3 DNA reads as TGTGCCAGCAGCTTAAACGGGGGACCCTACGAGCAGTACTTC. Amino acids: CASSLNGGPYEQYF.

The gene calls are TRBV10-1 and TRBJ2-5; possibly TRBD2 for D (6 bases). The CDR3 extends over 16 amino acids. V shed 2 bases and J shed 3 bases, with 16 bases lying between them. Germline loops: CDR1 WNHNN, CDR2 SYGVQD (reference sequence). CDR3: CASSEGHGGGEETQYF. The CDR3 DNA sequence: TGCGCCAGCAGTGAGGGGCACGGCGGCGGGGAAGAGACCCAGTACTTC.

CDR3 residues: CASSSMLGSGGAGETQYF. The CDR3 DNA is TGTGCCAGCAGTTCGATGTTAGGAAGCGGGGGGGCCGGAGAGACCCAGTACTTC. V and J are TRBV11-2 and TRBJ2-5, with 10 bases matching TRBD2. From germline, CDR1 is SGHAT and CDR2 FQNNGV. J lost 4 bases, V lost 6 bases, and 17 bases had no gene match. The CDR3 runs 18 residues.

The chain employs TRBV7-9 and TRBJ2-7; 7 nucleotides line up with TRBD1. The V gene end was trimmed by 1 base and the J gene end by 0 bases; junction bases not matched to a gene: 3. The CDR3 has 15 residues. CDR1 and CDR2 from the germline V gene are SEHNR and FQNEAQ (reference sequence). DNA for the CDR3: TGTGCCAGCAGCTTAGATGGGACAGCCTCCTACGAGCAGTACTTC. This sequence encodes CASSLDGTASYEQYF.

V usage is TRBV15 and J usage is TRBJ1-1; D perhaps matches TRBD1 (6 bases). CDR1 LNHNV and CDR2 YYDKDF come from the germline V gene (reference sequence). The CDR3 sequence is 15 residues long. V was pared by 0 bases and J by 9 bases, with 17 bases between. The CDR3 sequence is CATSRDLETGLQAFF. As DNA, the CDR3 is TGTGCCACCAGCAGAGATCTCGAGACAGGTTTGCAAGCTTTCTTT.

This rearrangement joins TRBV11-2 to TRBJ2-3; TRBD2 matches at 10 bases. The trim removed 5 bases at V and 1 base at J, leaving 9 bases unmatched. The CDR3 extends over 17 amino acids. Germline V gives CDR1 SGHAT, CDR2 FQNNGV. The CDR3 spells CASSRGVAGGRTDTQYF. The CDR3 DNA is TGTGCCAGCAGCCGCGGAGTAGCGGGGGGACGCACAGATACGCAGTATTTT.

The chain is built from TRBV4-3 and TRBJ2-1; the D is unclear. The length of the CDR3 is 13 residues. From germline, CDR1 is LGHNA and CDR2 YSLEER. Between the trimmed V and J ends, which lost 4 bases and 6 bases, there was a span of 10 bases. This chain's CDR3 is CASSPYLFNEQFF. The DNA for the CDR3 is TGCGCCAGCAGCCCGTATTTGTTCAATGAGCAGTTCTTC.

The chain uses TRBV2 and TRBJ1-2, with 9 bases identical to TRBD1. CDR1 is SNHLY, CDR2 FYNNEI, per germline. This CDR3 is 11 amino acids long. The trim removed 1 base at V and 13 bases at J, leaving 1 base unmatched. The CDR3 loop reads CASSEEGQGTF. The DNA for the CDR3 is TGTGCCAGCAGTGAAGAGGGACAGGGCACCTTC.

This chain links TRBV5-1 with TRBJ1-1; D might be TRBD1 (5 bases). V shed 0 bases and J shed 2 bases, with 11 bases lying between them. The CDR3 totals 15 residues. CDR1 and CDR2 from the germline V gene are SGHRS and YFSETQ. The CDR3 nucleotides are TGCGCCAGCAGCTTGGAAGGGGTGGGTAACACTGAAGCTTTCTTT. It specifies CASSLEGVGNTEAFF.

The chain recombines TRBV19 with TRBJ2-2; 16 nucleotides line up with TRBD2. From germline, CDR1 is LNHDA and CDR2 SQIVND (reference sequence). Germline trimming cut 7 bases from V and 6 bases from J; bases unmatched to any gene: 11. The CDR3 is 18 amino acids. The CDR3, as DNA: TGTGCCAGTACCACCGCCGGGACTAGCGGGGGGGCCTCCGGGGAGCTGTTTTTT. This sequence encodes CASTTAGTSGGASGELFF. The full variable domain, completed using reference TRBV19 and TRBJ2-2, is DGGITQSPKYLFRKEGQNVTLSCEQNLNHDAMYWYRQDPGQGLRLIYYSQIVNDFQKGDIAEGYSVSREKKESFPLTVTSAQKNPTAFYLCASTTAGTSGGASGELFFGEGSRLTVL.

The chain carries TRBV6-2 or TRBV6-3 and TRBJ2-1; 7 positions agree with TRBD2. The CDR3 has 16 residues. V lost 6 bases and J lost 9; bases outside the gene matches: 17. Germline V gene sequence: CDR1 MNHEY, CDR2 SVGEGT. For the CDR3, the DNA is TGTGCCAGCAGCTCCCTGGTCGGGGGGAAGTTTGGTGAGCAGTTCTTC. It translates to CASSSLVGGKFGEQFF.

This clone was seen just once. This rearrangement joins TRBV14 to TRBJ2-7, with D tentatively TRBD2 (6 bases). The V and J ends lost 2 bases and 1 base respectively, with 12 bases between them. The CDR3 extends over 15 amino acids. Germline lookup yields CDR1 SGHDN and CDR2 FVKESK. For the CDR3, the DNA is TGTGCCAGCAGCCAACTCTCCGGAGGGTCCTACGAGCAGTACTTC. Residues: CASSQLSGGSYEQYF.

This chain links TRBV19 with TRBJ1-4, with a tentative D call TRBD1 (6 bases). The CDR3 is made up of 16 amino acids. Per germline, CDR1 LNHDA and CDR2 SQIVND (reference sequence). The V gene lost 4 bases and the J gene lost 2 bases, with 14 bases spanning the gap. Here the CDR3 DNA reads TGTGCCAGTAGTACCCTCTACAGGGCCACTAATGAAAAACTGTTTTTT. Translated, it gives CASSTLYRATNEKLFF.

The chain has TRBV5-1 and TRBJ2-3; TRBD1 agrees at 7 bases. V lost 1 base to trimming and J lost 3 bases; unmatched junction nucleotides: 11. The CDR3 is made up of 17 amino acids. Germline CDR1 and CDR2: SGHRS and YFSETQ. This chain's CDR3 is CASSLTRGTVETDTQYF. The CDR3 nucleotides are TGCGCCAGCAGCTTGACTCGAGGGACAGTAGAAACAGATACGCAGTATTTT.

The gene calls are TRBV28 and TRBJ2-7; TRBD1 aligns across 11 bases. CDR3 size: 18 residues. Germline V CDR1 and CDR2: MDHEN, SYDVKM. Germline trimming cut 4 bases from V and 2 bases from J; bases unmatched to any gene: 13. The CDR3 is CASSSPQGGTGGAYEQYF. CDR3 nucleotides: TGTGCCAGCAGTTCTCCGCAGGGAGGGACAGGGGGGGCCTACGAGCAGTACTTC.

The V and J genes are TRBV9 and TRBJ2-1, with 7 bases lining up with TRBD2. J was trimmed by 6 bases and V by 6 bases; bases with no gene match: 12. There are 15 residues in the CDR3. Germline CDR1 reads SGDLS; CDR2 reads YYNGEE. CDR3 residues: CASNERGDWSNEQFF. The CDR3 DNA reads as TGTGCCAGCAACGAACGGGGGGACTGGAGCAATGAGCAGTTCTTC.

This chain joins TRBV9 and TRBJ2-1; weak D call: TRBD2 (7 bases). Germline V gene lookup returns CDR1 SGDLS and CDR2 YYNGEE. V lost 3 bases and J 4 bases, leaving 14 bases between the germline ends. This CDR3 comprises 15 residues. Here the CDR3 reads CASSASGGLYNEQFF. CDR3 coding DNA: TGTGCCAGCAGCGCGTCGGGGGGCTTATACAATGAGCAGTTCTTC.

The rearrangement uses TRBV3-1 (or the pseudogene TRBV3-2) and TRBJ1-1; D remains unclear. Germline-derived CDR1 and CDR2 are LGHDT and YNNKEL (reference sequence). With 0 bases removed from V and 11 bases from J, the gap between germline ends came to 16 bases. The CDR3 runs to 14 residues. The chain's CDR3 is CASSQDLRPHAAFF. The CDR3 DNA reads TGTGCCAGCAGCCAAGATCTCCGTCCCCACGCGGCTTTCTTT.

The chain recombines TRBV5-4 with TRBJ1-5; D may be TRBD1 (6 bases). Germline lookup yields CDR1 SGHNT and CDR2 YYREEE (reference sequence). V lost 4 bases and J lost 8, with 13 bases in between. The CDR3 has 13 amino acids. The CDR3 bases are TGTGCCAGCAGCCTAAAGGGGGATGAGCCCCAGCATTTT. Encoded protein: CASSLKGDEPQHF.

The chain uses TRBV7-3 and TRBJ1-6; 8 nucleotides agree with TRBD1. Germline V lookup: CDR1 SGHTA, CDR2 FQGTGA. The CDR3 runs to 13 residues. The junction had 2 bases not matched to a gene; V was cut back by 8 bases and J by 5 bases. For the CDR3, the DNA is TGTGCCAGCGGACAGGGAAATAATTCACCCCTCCACTTT. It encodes CASGQGNNSPLHF.